These 2 T cell receptor beta chains share one sample of origin, sequenced in a study of T cell clonality in common variable immunodeficiency. Clones were sequenced by immunoSEQ multiplex PCR, and TCRdb holds only the in-frame ones, with some missing. The table lists about 35,000 clones, no singletons, with 9.5% in the top ten. Sequencing was performed on peripheral blood mononuclear cells. The receptors originated from a person between 18 and 75 years old in good health.

This clone has ten or more counts. The read falls 3 residues short of the CDR3 end, and the missing part is taken from the germline J gene. J is TRBJ1-5 and V is TRBV7-8; tentative D call: TRBD1 (5 bases). The CDR3 extends over 15 amino acids. Per the germline V gene, CDR1 is SGHVS and CDR2 is FQNEAQ. The V end was cut by 2 bases, the J end by 6 bases, with 14 bases between. The CDR3 loop reads CASSLTGGVAQPQHF. CDR3 DNA (partial): TGTGCCAGCAGCTTAACGGGGGGGGTTGCTCAGCCC.

This clone occurred many times. The CDR3 is cut off 3 residues early in the read; its end comes from the germline J gene. This chain links TRBV7-9 with TRBJ2-7, with 11 bases lining up with TRBD2. Germline lookup yields CDR1 SEHNR and CDR2 FQNEAQ (reference sequence). The V and J ends lost 5 bases and 2 bases, in that order; junction bases with no gene match: 2. The CDR3 consists of 14 residues. The chain's CDR3 is CASSPSGGTYEQYF. The covered CDR3 bases are TGTGCCAGCAGCCCTAGCGGGGGGACCTACGAG. The full variable domain, with the rest looked up from reference TRBV7-9 and TRBJ2-7, is DTGVSQNPRHKITKRGQNVTFRCDPISEHNRLYWYRQTLGQGPEFLTYFQNEAQLEKSRLLSDRFSAERPKGSFSTLEIQRTEQGDSAMYLCASSPSGGTYEQYFGPGTRLTVT.